These 25 T cell receptor beta chains were all obtained from the same sample, sequenced in a study of cytomegalovirus exposure and HLA in healthy donors. Primers included in the PCR were 60 Vbeta and 13 Jbeta primers. The repertoire was sequenced with immunoSEQ multiplex PCR; TCRdb's copy has only in-frame clones and lacks some. The sample yields about 150,000 clones, 65% to 80% seen once. The sample consisted of PBMCs. Receptors originate from a man younger than 35 in good health and CMV-seronegative.

This clone was counted once. The chain links TRBV2 to TRBJ2-1; 7 nucleotides align to TRBD1. There are 14 residues in the CDR3. V lost 5 bases to trimming and J lost 3 bases; unmatched junction nucleotides: 4. CDR1 is SNHLY and CDR2 is FYNNEI in the germline V gene. CDR3 nucleotide sequence: TGTGCCAGCAGTCGGGACAGCCTCTACAATGAGCAGTTCTTC. Protein sequence: CASSRDSLYNEQFF. The full variable domain, rest sourced from reference TRBV2 and TRBJ2-1, is EPEVTQTPSHQVTQMGQEVILRCVPISNHLYFYWYRQILGQKVEFLVSFYNNEISEKSEIFDDQFSVERPDGSNFTLKIRSTKLEDSAMYFCASSRDSLYNEQFFGPGTRLTVL.

This chain uses TRBV9 with TRBJ2-3; 7 bases agree with TRBD2. The V gene end was trimmed by 2 bases and the J gene end by 0 bases; junction bases not matched to a gene: 0. The germline CDR1 and CDR2 sequences are SGDLS and YYNGEE. The CDR3 length is 14 residues. The CDR3 spells CASSVSGSTDTQYF. For the CDR3, the DNA is TGTGCCAGCAGCGTTAGCGGGAGCACAGATACGCAGTATTTT.

The J gene is TRBJ2-5, the V gene TRBV6-6; 7 positions agree with TRBD1. After removal of 2 bases from V and 4 bases from J, the junction contained 7 bases not matched to a gene. This CDR3 contains 15 residues. Germline-derived CDR1 and CDR2 are MNHNY and SVGAGI (reference sequence). The CDR3 loop reads CASSYGMTGSETQYF. In DNA, the CDR3 is TGTGCCAGCAGTTACGGAATGACAGGGTCAGAGACCCAGTACTTC.

The gene calls are TRBV11-1 and TRBJ1-4; TRBD1 aligns across 10 bases. CDR1 and CDR2 (germline): SGHAT, FQDESV (reference sequence). V lost 5 bases to trimming and J lost 10 bases; unmatched junction nucleotides: 7. This CDR3 spans 14 amino acids. CDR3 nucleotides: TGTGCCAGCAGCCTCGACAGGGGGCAAGGAAAACTGTTTTTT. It yields the protein CASSLDRGQGKLFF.

CDR3 nucleotides: TGTGCCAGCAGCCTTTACTATACCGGGGAGCTGTTTTTT. Residues: CASSLYYTGELFF. The genes are TRBV5-5 and TRBJ2-2, with no clear D. Germline-derived CDR1 and CDR2 are SGHKS and YYEKEE (reference sequence). The CDR3 sequence is 13 residues long. V lost 4 bases to trimming and J lost 5 bases, with 9 bases between them.

The J gene is TRBJ1-1, the V gene TRBV6-1, with TRBD1 matching 7 bases. This CDR3 has 13 amino acids. Trimming cost V 4 bases and J 11 bases; bases outside gene matches: 10. The germline gives CDR1 MNHNS, CDR2 SASEGT. The CDR3 region is CASSATTGTLAFF. The DNA of the CDR3 is TGTGCCAGCAGTGCGACGACAGGGACCCTGGCTTTCTTT.

The sample holds a few counts of this clone. The V call is TRBV5-4, the J call TRBJ1-6, with TRBD1 matching over 7 bases. The CDR3 length is 14 residues. Looked up from germline, CDR1 is SGHNT and CDR2 is YYREEE (reference sequence). V shed 0 bases and J 9 bases; nucleotides not matched to a gene: 3. The CDR3 protein is CASSLEGGGSPLHF. The CDR3 DNA follows: TGTGCCAGCAGCTTGGAAGGGGGCGGTTCACCCCTCCACTTT.

V gene TRBV4-3 combines with J gene TRBJ1-2, with D tentatively TRBD1 (6 bases). V lost 3 bases to trimming and J lost 0 bases, with 14 bases between them. The CDR3 totals 16 residues. Germline V gene data show CDR1 as LGHNA and CDR2 as YSLEER. This CDR3 reads CASSQDPTGANYGYTF. CDR3 coding DNA: TGCGCCAGCAGCCAGGATCCGACAGGCGCTAACTATGGCTACACCTTC.

CDR3 nucleotides: TGTGCCAGTAGTATCGGGGACATTCCACCCTACGAGCAGTACTTC. Translating gives CASSIGDIPPYEQYF. The rearrangement links TRBV19 to TRBJ2-7; TRBD1 is a possible D gene (6 bases). Trimming stripped 3 bases from V and 2 bases from J, with 14 bases between. The CDR3 covers 15 residues. Germline lookup yields CDR1 LNHDA and CDR2 SQIVND (reference sequence).

This clone was detected only a few times. This chain joins TRBV7-9 and TRBJ2-7, with D perhaps matching TRBD1 or TRBD2 (5 bases each). The germline V gene has CDR1 SEHNR and CDR2 FQNEAQ (reference sequence). The CDR3 covers 13 residues. Trimming left V 2 bases short and J 6 bases short, with 11 bases between. Here the CDR3 DNA reads TGTGCCAGCAGCTTAACCGCTGGGGGCGAGCAGTACGTC. This gives the protein CASSLTAGGEQYV.

This clone was detected a few times. The V and J genes are TRBV7-2 and TRBJ2-1; 8 bases map to TRBD2. Per the germline V gene, CDR1 is SGHTA and CDR2 is FQGNSA. Losses at the gene ends were 3 bases for V and 2 bases for J; bases not matched to a gene: 3. The CDR3 is made up of 15 amino acids. The CDR3 DNA reads TGTGCCAGCAGCTTTAGCGGGGCCGCCTACAATGAGCAGTTCTTC. It yields the protein CASSFSGAAYNEQFF.

The rearrangement links TRBV5-4 to TRBJ2-7; 7 bases align to TRBD2. CDR3 length: 13 residues. V was clipped by 4 bases and J by 0 bases; unmatched bases: 1. Germline V gene sequence: CDR1 SGHNT, CDR2 YYREEE (reference sequence). The chain's CDR3 is CASSRDYSYEQYV. The CDR3 DNA is TGTGCCAGCAGCAGGGACTACTCCTACGAGCAGTACGTC.

V and J are TRBV4-1 and TRBJ2-1; 12 bases fit TRBD2. Trimming cost V 4 bases and J 9 bases; bases outside gene matches: 10. CDR1 and CDR2 (germline): MGHRA, YSYEKL. This CDR3 spans 16 amino acids. The CDR3 sequence: CASSRDSSGGAREQFF. The CDR3 DNA sequence: TGCGCCAGCAGCCGGGATTCTAGCGGGGGGGCCCGTGAGCAGTTCTTC.

The V and J genes are TRBV5-4 and TRBJ2-1; 9 bases map to TRBD2. CDR3 size: 16 residues. With 2 bases clipped from V and 8 bases from J, the junction kept 11 bases outside the gene matches. Germline CDR1 SGHNT, CDR2 YYREEE (reference sequence). CDR3 region: CASSFRGAGGVDEQFF. Written as DNA, the CDR3 is TGTGCCAGCAGCTTTCGAGGAGCGGGGGGCGTCGATGAGCAGTTCTTC.

V and J are TRBV7-9 and TRBJ2-7; D is undetermined. CDR1 SEHNR and CDR2 FQNEAQ come from the germline V gene (reference sequence). V lost 2 bases and J 3 bases, leaving 5 bases between the germline ends. The CDR3 runs 12 residues. This chain's CDR3 is CASSLPDYEQYF. The CDR3 DNA sequence: TGTGCCAGCAGCTTACCAGACTACGAGCAGTACTTC. Full variable domain (outside the CDR3, taken from reference TRBV7-9 and TRBJ2-7): DTGVSQNPRHKITKRGQNVTFRCDPISEHNRLYWYRQTLGQGPEFLTYFQNEAQLEKSRLLSDRFSAERPKGSFSTLEIQRTEQGDSAMYLCASSLPDYEQYFGPGTRLTVT.

With regard to this clone: A read error may account for a junction end that differs from germline. This CDR3 is also generated by other DNA sequences in the sample. CDR3 sequence reads: CASSPRQGTYEQYF. The DNA for the CDR3 is TGTGCCAGCTCGCCACGACAGGGTACCTACGAGCAGTACTTC. The chain links TRBV18 to TRBJ2-7, with 7 bases that match TRBD1. The CDR3 extends over 14 amino acids. The germline CDR1 and CDR2 sequences are KGHSH and LQKENI.

The CDR3 reads CASSLTGLFYEQYV. CDR3 coding DNA: TGTGCCAGCAGCTTAACGGGACTATTTTACGAGCAGTACGTC. This chain connects TRBV11-2 to TRBJ2-7; the match to TRBD2 covers 7 bases. From germline, CDR1 is SGHAT and CDR2 FQNNGV. V lost 2 bases and J lost 4; bases outside the gene matches: 5. The CDR3 is 14 residues long.

The chain employs TRBV5-6 and TRBJ1-2; D uncertain. Trimming removed 4 bases at V and 8 bases at J, with 15 bases between. The CDR3 is made up of 13 amino acids. The germline CDR1 and CDR2 sequences are SGHDT and YYEEEE. The CDR3 reads CASSPAAPWGYTF. The CDR3 DNA sequence: TGTGCCAGCAGCCCAGCGGCCCCTTGGGGCTACACCTTC.

The genes are TRBV11-2 and TRBJ2-3, with 7 positions matching TRBD2. The CDR3 sequence is 16 residues long. Trimming at V came to 4 bases and at J to 0 bases, leaving 7 bases not matched to a gene. Germline lookup yields CDR1 SGHAT and CDR2 FQNNGV. The CDR3 loop is CASSSSLAQSTDTQYF. CDR3 sequence (DNA): TGTGCCAGCAGCTCATCACTAGCGCAAAGCACAGATACGCAGTATTTT.

The chain is built from TRBV7-2 and TRBJ1-2; no reliable D call. Germline CDR1 reads SGHTA; CDR2 reads FQGNSA. Trimming shortened V by 1 base and J by 4 bases, and 13 bases separated the two germline ends. This CDR3 spans 15 amino acids. In DNA, the CDR3 is TGTGCCAGCAGCTTAGGTCCCTTGGGCTCCTATGGCTACACCTTC. This gives the protein CASSLGPLGSYGYTF. The full variable domain, with the rest looked up from reference TRBV7-2 and TRBJ1-2, is GAGVSQSPSNKVTEKGKDVELRCDPISGHTALYWYRQSLGQGLEFLIYFQGNSAPDKSGLPSDRFSAERTGGSVSTLTIQRTQQEDSAVYLCASSLGPLGSYGYTFGSGTRLTVV.

The rearrangement joins TRBV9 to TRBJ2-4; 12 positions agree with TRBD1. The CDR3 length is 16 residues. The germline V gene has CDR1 SGDLS and CDR2 YYNGEE. Trimming cost V 4 bases and J 6 bases; bases outside gene matches: 8. The CDR3 coding sequence is TGTGCCAGCAGCATCCGGGGACAGGGGGCGGGAAACATTCAGTACTTC. It translates to CASSIRGQGAGNIQYF.

This sequence joins TRBV4-3 and TRBJ2-1; TRBD2 aligns across 7 bases. Trimming took 1 base from V and 0 from J; bases not matched to a gene: 3. The CDR3 consists of 16 residues. The germline CDR1 and CDR2 sequences are LGHNA and YSLEER. CDR3 amino acids: CASSQGGGGSYNEQFF. CDR3 nucleotide sequence: TGCGCCAGCAGCCAAGGGGGCGGGGGCTCCTACAATGAGCAGTTCTTC.

The rearrangement links TRBV2 to TRBJ1-5; D ambiguous. The V end lost 4 bases, the J end lost 1 base, and 11 bases lay between the germline ends. Looked up from germline, CDR1 is SNHLY and CDR2 is FYNNEI. The CDR3 length is 15 residues. CDR3 DNA: TGTGCCAGCAGTGGGCTCGGGAACAGCAATCAGCCCCAGCATTTT. The encoded protein is CASSGLGNSNQPQHF.

The chain joins TRBV9 to TRBJ1-2, with 7 bases fitting TRBD1. V shed 3 bases, J shed 4 bases, and the junction held 15 bases outside the gene matches. The CDR3 length is 17 residues. Germline V CDR1 and CDR2: SGDLS, YYNGEE. The CDR3, as DNA: TGTGCCAGCAGCGCCCGCGGGTCTCAAACAGGGGCCTATGGCTACACCTTC. This sequence encodes CASSARGSQTGAYGYTF.

This clone was counted a few times. The chain links TRBV7-2 to TRBJ1-2; D might be TRBD1 (5 bases). Trimming cost V 5 bases and J 7 bases, with 17 bases left between them. Germline V CDR1 and CDR2: SGHTA, FQGNSA. CDR3 size: 14 residues. CDR3 sequence (DNA): TGTGCCAGCAGCCCGGGCCAGGGTCTTTTTGGCTACACCTTC. Its protein product is CASSPGQGLFGYTF.